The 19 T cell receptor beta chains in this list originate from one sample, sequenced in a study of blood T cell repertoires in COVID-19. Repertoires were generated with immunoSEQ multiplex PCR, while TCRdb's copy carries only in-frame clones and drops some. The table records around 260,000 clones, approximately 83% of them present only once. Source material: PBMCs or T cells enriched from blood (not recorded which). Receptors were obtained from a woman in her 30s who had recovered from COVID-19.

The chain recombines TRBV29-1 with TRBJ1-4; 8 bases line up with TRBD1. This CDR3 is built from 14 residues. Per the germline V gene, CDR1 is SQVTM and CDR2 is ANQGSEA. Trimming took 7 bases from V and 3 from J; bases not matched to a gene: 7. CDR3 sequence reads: CSGVLGQANEKLFF. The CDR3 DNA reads TGCAGCGGAGTCCTGGGACAGGCTAATGAAAAACTGTTTTTT.

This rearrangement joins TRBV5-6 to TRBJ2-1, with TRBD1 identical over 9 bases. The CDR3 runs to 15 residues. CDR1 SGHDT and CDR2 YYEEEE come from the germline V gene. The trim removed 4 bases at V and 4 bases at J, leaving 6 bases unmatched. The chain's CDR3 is CASSPETGGYNEQFF. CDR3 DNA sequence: TGTGCCAGCAGCCCCGAGACAGGGGGTTACAATGAGCAGTTCTTC.

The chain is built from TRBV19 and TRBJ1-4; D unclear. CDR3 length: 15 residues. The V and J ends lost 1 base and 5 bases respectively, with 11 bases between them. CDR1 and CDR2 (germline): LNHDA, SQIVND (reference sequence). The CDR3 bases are TGTGCCAGTAGTATAGGGGGAGCAAGGAATGAAAAACTGTTTTTT. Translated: CASSIGGARNEKLFF.

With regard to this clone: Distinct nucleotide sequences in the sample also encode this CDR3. This chain's CDR3 is CASSLNRDQPQHF. The CDR3 nucleotides read TGTGCCAGCAGTTTAAACAGGGATCAGCCCCAGCATTTT. This chain uses TRBV12-3 or TRBV12-4 with TRBJ1-5; weak D call: TRBD1 (6 bases). The germline V and J ends were trimmed by 2 bases and 5 bases, with 7 bases remaining between them. The CDR3 covers 13 residues.

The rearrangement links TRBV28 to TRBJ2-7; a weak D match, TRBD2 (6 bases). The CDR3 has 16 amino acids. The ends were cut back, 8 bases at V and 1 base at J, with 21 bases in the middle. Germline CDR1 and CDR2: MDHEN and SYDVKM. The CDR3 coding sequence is TGTGCCAGCTCCGGGCCGGCCCCCGCGGGGTCCTACGAGCAGTACTTC. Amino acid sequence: CASSGPAPAGSYEQYF.

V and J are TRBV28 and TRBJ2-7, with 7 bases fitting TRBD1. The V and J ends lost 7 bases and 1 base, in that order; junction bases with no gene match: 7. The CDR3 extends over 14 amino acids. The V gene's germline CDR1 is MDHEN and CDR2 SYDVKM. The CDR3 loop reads CASTKGAGSYEQYF. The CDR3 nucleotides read TGTGCCAGCACCAAGGGGGCAGGTTCCTACGAGCAGTACTTC.

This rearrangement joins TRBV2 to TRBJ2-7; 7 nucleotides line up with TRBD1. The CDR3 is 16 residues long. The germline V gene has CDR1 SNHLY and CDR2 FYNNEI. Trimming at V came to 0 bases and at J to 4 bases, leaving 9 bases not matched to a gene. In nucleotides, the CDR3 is TGTGCCAGCAGTGAAGCGCTCGCGACAGGGTCTTACGAGCAGTACTTC. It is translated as CASSEALATGSYEQYF.

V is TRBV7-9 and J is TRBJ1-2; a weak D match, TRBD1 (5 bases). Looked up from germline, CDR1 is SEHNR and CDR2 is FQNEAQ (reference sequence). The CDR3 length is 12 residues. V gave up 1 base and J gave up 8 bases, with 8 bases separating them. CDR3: CASSLEGFGYTF. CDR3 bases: TGTGCCAGCAGCTTAGAGGGGTTCGGCTACACCTTC.

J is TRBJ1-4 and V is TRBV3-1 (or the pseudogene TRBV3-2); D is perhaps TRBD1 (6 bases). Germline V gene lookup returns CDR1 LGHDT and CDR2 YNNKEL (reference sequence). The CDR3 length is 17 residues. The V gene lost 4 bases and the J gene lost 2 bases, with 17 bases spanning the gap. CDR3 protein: CASSPVGGRDTNEKLFF. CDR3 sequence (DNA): TGTGCCAGCAGCCCGGTCGGGGGGCGCGACACTAATGAAAAACTGTTTTTT.

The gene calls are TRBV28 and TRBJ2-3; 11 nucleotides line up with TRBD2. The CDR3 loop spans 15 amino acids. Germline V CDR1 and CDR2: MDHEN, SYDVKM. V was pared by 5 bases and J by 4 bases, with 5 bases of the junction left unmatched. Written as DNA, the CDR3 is TGTGCCAGCAGTCCGACTAGCGGGACCCCAGATACGCAGTATTTT. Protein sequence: CASSPTSGTPDTQYF.

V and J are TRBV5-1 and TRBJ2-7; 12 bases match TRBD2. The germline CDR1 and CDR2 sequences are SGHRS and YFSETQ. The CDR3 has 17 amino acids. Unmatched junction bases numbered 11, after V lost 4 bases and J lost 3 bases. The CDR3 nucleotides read TGCGCCAGCAGCCGAAAACTAGCGGGGGGCGGCCTCTACGAGCAGTACTTC. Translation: CASSRKLAGGGLYEQYF.

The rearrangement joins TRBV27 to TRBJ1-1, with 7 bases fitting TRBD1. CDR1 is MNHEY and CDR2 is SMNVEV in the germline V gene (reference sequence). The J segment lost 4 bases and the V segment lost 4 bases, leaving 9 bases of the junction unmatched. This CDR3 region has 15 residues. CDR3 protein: CASSSHRGWGTEAFF. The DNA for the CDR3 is TGTGCCAGCAGTTCCCACAGGGGTTGGGGCACTGAAGCTTTCTTT.

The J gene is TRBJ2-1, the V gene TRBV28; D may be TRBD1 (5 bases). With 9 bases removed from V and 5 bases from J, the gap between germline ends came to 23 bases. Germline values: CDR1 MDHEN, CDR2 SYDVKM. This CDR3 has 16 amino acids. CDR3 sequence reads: CASSLPYRSGHNEQFF. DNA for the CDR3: TGTGCCAGTTCTCTACCTTACAGGTCGGGTCACAATGAGCAGTTCTTC.

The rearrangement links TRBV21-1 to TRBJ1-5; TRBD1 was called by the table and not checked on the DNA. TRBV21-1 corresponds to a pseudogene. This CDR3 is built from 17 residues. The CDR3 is CASSKGGQGVRNQPQHF. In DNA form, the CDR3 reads TGTGCCAGCAGCAAAGGGGGACAGGGGGTAAGAAATCAGCCCCAGCATTTT.

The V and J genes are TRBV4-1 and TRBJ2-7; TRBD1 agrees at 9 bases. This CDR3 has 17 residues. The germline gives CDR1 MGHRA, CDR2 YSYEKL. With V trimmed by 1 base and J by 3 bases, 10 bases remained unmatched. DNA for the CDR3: TGCGCCAGCAGCCAAGGGGCTTCTCGGACAGGGGACTACGAGCAGTACTTC. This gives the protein CASSQGASRTGDYEQYF.

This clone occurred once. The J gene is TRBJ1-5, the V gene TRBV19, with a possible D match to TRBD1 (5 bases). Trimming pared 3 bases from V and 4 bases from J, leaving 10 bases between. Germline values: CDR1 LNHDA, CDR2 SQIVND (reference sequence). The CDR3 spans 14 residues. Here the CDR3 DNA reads TGTGCCAGTAGTATCGGACAACGTAATCAGCCCCAGCATTTT. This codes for CASSIGQRNQPQHF.

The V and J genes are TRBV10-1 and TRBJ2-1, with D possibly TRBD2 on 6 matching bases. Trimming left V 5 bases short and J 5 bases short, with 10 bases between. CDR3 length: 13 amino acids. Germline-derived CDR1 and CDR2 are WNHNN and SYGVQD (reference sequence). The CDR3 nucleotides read TGCGCCAGCAGTAAGGGACTCAACAATGAGCAGTTCTTC. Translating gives CASSKGLNNEQFF.

CDR3 nucleotides: TGTGCCAGCGGTGGGGCCGGGGGAAGCTCTGGAAACACCATATATTTT. Its protein is CASGGAGGSSGNTIYF. The rearrangement uses TRBV6-1 and TRBJ1-3; a weak D match, TRBD1 (5 bases). This CDR3 region has 16 residues. The germline V gene has CDR1 MNHNS and CDR2 SASEGT. V was trimmed by 8 bases and J by 0 bases, leaving 17 bases between them.

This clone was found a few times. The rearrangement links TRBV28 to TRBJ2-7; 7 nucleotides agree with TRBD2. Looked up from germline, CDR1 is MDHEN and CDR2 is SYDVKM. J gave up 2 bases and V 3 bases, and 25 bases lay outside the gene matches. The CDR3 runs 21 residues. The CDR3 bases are TGTGCCAGCAGTTTTAACATCTTTGGGGAGGGGCTTACCGGGTCTCCCTACGAGCAGTACTTC. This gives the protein CASSFNIFGEGLTGSPYEQYF.